The 21 T cell receptor beta chains in this list originate from one sample, sequenced in a study of T cell responses to AZD1222 COVID-19 vaccine. The protocol was immunoSEQ multiplex PCR, while the TCRdb copy is restricted to in-frame clones and leaves out a portion. The data show roughly 140,000 clones, approximately 89% seen once. The sample in question was peripheral blood, obtained on day 0 of AZD1222 vaccination. These receptors were collected from an adult in good health.

The V and J genes are TRBV5-1 and TRBJ2-5; 9 nucleotides agree with TRBD1. Germline trimming cut 4 bases from V and 5 bases from J; bases unmatched to any gene: 12. Per germline, CDR1 SGHRS and CDR2 YFSETQ. The CDR3 is made up of 16 amino acids. CDR3 residues: CASSPLTGGASETQYF. CDR3 sequence (DNA): TGCGCCAGCAGCCCCCTGACAGGGGGGGCGAGTGAGACCCAGTACTTC.

The chain is built from TRBV28 and TRBJ1-2; 7 nucleotides line up with TRBD1. Per germline, CDR1 MDHEN and CDR2 SYDVKM. Losses at the gene ends were 4 bases for V and 4 bases for J; bases not matched to a gene: 9. The CDR3 is made up of 15 amino acids. The CDR3 region is CASSSRPGGSYGYTF. CDR3 DNA: TGTGCCAGCAGTTCAAGACCAGGGGGTAGCTATGGCTACACCTTC.

The chain joins TRBV4-2 to TRBJ2-7; 10 bases match TRBD2. Trimming took 4 bases from V and 4 from J; bases not matched to a gene: 4. The CDR3 consists of 14 residues. Germline V gene sequence: CDR1 LGHNA, CDR2 YNFKEQ. The chain's CDR3 is CASSPSGGEYEQYF. CDR3 sequence (DNA): TGTGCCAGCAGCCCTAGCGGGGGCGAGTACGAGCAGTACTTC.

This clone has a single count. The rearrangement links TRBV27 to TRBJ2-2, with D hard to call. Trimming removed 6 bases from V and 6 bases from J, with 20 bases in between. Germline lookup yields CDR1 MNHEY and CDR2 SMNVEV (reference sequence). This CDR3 comprises 16 residues. CDR3 sequence (DNA): TGTGCCAGCAGCGCCGACTTGGCCGCCAGACCCGGGGAGCTGTTTTTT. Protein: CASSADLAARPGELFF.

This clone was counted only a few times. The chain has TRBV7-2 and TRBJ1-2; maybe TRBD1 (6 bases). Per the germline V gene, CDR1 is SGHTA and CDR2 is FQGNSA. V was pared by 3 bases and J by 2 bases, with 13 bases between. The CDR3 spans 15 residues. The CDR3 is CASSFGQKPNYGYTF. The DNA of the CDR3 is TGTGCCAGCAGCTTCGGACAGAAACCCAACTATGGCTACACCTTC.

V gene TRBV9 combines with J gene TRBJ1-2, with D tentatively TRBD1 (5 bases). V gave up 8 bases and J gave up 7 bases, with 9 bases separating them. The length of the CDR3 is 10 residues. CDR1 is SGDLS and CDR2 is YYNGEE in the germline V gene. CDR3 residues: CASETVGYTF. In DNA, the CDR3 is TGTGCCAGTGAGACAGTTGGCTACACCTTC.

The chain employs TRBV6-5 and TRBJ2-7; perhaps TRBD1 as D (6 bases). Germline loops: CDR1 MNHEY, CDR2 SVGAGI. CDR3 size: 14 residues. Deletions cut 7 bases from V and 2 bases from J, with 15 bases between. CDR3 region: CASIQGTPPYEQYF. The CDR3 DNA reads as TGTGCCAGCATTCAGGGGACACCACCCTACGAGCAGTACTTC.

This rearrangement joins TRBV19 to TRBJ2-7; 10 nucleotides match TRBD1. Germline CDR1 LNHDA, CDR2 SQIVND (reference sequence). The CDR3 length is 16 residues. The J segment lost 7 bases and the V segment lost 7 bases, leaving 16 bases of the junction unmatched. DNA for the CDR3: TGTGCCAGTACCCCTCGGTCCGGGACAGGGGCCAGGGAGCAGTACTTC. Translating it yields CASTPRSGTGAREQYF.

J is TRBJ1-2 and V is TRBV30, with D unresolved. Germline lookup yields CDR1 GTSNPN and CDR2 SVGIG (reference sequence). The CDR3 covers 15 residues. V lost 3 bases, J lost 0 bases, and 14 bases lay in between. For the CDR3, the DNA is TGTGCCTGGAGAGAAATCGGAGGGTCTAACTATGGCTACACCTTC. Protein: CAWREIGGSNYGYTF.

The chain combines TRBV27 with TRBJ1-2, with TRBD1 matching 8 bases. This CDR3 spans 14 amino acids. From germline, CDR1 is MNHEY and CDR2 SMNVEV (reference sequence). V dropped 5 bases and J dropped 8; count of bases not matched to a gene: 10. The CDR3 reads CASSIGQGSGGYTF. CDR3 sequence (DNA): TGTGCCAGCAGTATAGGACAGGGATCGGGAGGCTACACCTTC.

This clone was seen only once. The CDR3 coding sequence is TGTGCCTGGAGTGTACAGGGCAGCTATGGCTACACCTTC. Its protein product is CAWSVQGSYGYTF. The V call is TRBV30, the J call TRBJ1-2; D might be TRBD1 (6 bases). CDR1 and CDR2 (germline): GTSNPN, SVGIG (reference sequence). The CDR3 consists of 13 residues. V was shortened by 0 bases and J by 4 bases, with 9 bases between the two germline ends. The full variable domain, in which reference TRBV30 and TRBJ1-2 provide the parts outside the CDR3, is SQTIHQWPATLVQPVGSPLSLECTVEGTSNPNLYWYRQAAGRGLQLLFYSVGIGQISSEVPQNLSASRPQDRQFILSSKKLLLSDSGFYLCAWSVQGSYGYTFGSGTRLTVV.

This chain joins TRBV19 and TRBJ2-3, with 8 nucleotides matching TRBD2. Germline trimming cut 4 bases from V and 1 base from J; bases unmatched to any gene: 10. Germline V CDR1 and CDR2: LNHDA, SQIVND (reference sequence). This CDR3 has 17 amino acids. The CDR3: CASSRESGREGTDTQYF. CDR3 sequence (DNA): TGTGCCAGTAGTAGGGAGTCGGGGCGGGAGGGCACAGATACGCAGTATTTT.

This clone appeared once. This rearrangement joins TRBV29-1 to TRBJ1-3; D might be TRBD1 (5 bases). CDR3 length: 13 residues. Germline CDR1 SQVTM, CDR2 ANQGSEA. V dropped 6 bases and J dropped 2 bases, with 11 bases sitting between them. In DNA, the CDR3 is TGCAGCGTCCCCGACAGTGCTGGAAACACCATATATTTT. This encodes CSVPDSAGNTIYF.

V usage is TRBV21-1 and J usage is TRBJ2-5; TRBD2, the table's D call, lacks a check against the DNA. TRBV21-1 is deemed a pseudogene. The CDR3 consists of 15 residues. The CDR3 protein is CASSKVGRAGKTQYF. For the CDR3, the DNA is TGTGCCAGCAGCAAAGTTGGGAGGGCTGGGAAGACCCAGTACTTC.

The chain has TRBV5-1 and TRBJ2-5; either TRBD1 or TRBD2 may fit D (6 bases each). The germline CDR1 and CDR2 sequences are SGHRS and YFSETQ. V was cut by 9 bases and J by 5 bases, with 17 bases left in between. The CDR3 contains 13 residues. The chain's CDR3 is CATSEGGLETQYF. DNA of the CDR3: TGCGCCACCTCCGAGGGGGGTTTGGAGACCCAGTACTTC.

The chain couples TRBV30 to TRBJ2-1, with TRBD2 as a possible D gene (7 bases). The germline CDR1 and CDR2 sequences are GTSNPN and SVGIG (reference sequence). V was clipped by 4 bases and J by 3 bases, with 13 bases between them. There are 14 residues in the CDR3. Written as DNA, the CDR3 is TGTGCCTGGAAGAAGGGAGGGGGCTACAATGAGCAGTTCTTC. It encodes CAWKKGGGYNEQFF.

The V and J genes are TRBV19 and TRBJ2-1, with D unresolved. V gave up 7 bases and J gave up 6 bases, with 19 bases separating them. Germline CDR1 and CDR2: LNHDA and SQIVND (reference sequence). The CDR3 length is 15 residues. CDR3 sequence reads: CASKSLVSAGNEQFF. DNA of the CDR3: TGTGCCAGTAAGTCGCTAGTTTCGGCAGGCAATGAGCAGTTCTTC.

CDR3 protein: CASTRGETDTQYF. CDR3 nucleotide sequence: TGTGCCAGCACTAGGGGGGAAACAGATACGCAGTATTTT. The gene calls are TRBV6-5 and TRBJ2-3; D may be TRBD1 or TRBD2 (6 bases each). Germline V gene lookup returns CDR1 MNHEY and CDR2 SVGAGI. The CDR3 is 13 residues long. The ends were cut back, 7 bases at V and 3 bases at J, with 11 bases in the middle.

This clone was detected only once. The chain has TRBV7-3 and TRBJ2-3; unclear D gene. The CDR3 length is 13 residues. Germline CDR1 SGHTA, CDR2 FQGTGA. The V end was cut by 3 bases, the J end by 4 bases, with 8 bases between. As DNA, the CDR3 is TGTGCCAGCAGCTTGACCCTGGCAGATACGCAGTATTTT. Protein sequence: CASSLTLADTQYF. The whole variable domain, remainder taken from reference TRBV7-3 and TRBJ2-3, is GAGVSQTPSNKVTEKGKYVELRCDPISGHTALYWYRQSLGQGPEFLIYFQGTGAADDSGLPNDRFFAVRPEGSVSTLKIQRTERGDSAVYLCASSLTLADTQYFGPGTRLTVL.

V is TRBV28 and J is TRBJ2-7; D may be TRBD2 (6 bases). The V end was cut by 5 bases, the J end by 3 bases, with 11 bases between. Germline values: CDR1 MDHEN, CDR2 SYDVKM. The CDR3 is made up of 13 amino acids. Written as DNA, the CDR3 is TGTGCCAGCAGTGGACTAATGATCTACGAGCAGTACTTC. Translation gives CASSGLMIYEQYF.

DNA for the CDR3: TGTGCCAGCAGACAAGATGGGGGCCGGAACACTGAAGCTTTCTTT. Protein sequence: CASRQDGGRNTEAFF. The V gene is TRBV7-3, the J gene TRBJ1-1; D may be TRBD1 (6 bases). The V end lost 6 bases, the J end lost 1 base, and 15 bases lay between the germline ends. Germline V gives CDR1 SGHTA, CDR2 FQGTGA. CDR3 length equals 15 residues.